Listed here are 29 T cell receptor beta chains from one sample, sequenced in a study of blood T cell repertoires in COVID-19. Profiled with immunoSEQ multiplex PCR; TCRdb holds only in-frame clones, not every one. The sample yields around 140,000 clones, roughly 82% seen once. Sample: peripheral blood. The receptors come from a human donor in a cohort sampled during active COVID-19.

This clone was counted once. V and J are TRBV5-1 and TRBJ1-2; D unresolved. Trimming cost V 0 bases and J 6 bases, with 15 bases left between them. CDR1 SGHRS and CDR2 YFSETQ come from the germline V gene. The CDR3 covers 15 residues. CDR3: CASSLGSGRQDGYTF. CDR3 bases: TGCGCCAGCAGCTTGGGCTCGGGGAGGCAGGATGGCTACACCTTC.

This chain uses TRBV28 with TRBJ1-2; D not certain. The CDR3 loop spans 11 amino acids. Trimming removed 2 bases at V and 11 bases at J, with 9 bases between. The V gene's germline CDR1 is MDHEN and CDR2 SYDVKM. CDR3 DNA sequence: TGTGCCAGCAGTTTAAACGGTTGGTACACCTTC. As protein: CASSLNGWYTF.

This chain connects TRBV5-1 to TRBJ1-1; 7 bases fit TRBD1. Per germline, CDR1 SGHRS and CDR2 YFSETQ. The V segment lost 4 bases and the J segment 8 bases; nucleotides outside the gene matches: 11. The CDR3 consists of 14 residues. DNA of the CDR3: TGCGCCAGCAGCATCTCCTCCCGGGACAGCGAAGCTTTCTTT. Amino acid sequence: CASSISSRDSEAFF. Variable domain in full (rest from reference TRBV5-1 and TRBJ1-1): KAGVTQTPRYLIKTRGQQVTLSCSPISGHRSVSWYQQTPGQGLQFLFEYFSETQRNKGNFPGRFSGRQFSNSRSEMNVSTLELGDSALYLCASSISSRDSEAFFGQGTRLTVV.

The rearrangement uses TRBV6-1 and TRBJ1-2; D gene ambiguous. The CDR3 has 15 residues. Trimming took 0 bases from V and 0 from J, leaving 8 bases between them. Germline-derived CDR1 and CDR2 are MNHNS and SASEGT. DNA of the CDR3: TGTGCCAGCAGTGAAGCAGTTAGTCCTAACTATGGCTACACCTTC. This gives the protein CASSEAVSPNYGYTF.

The chain employs TRBV2 and TRBJ1-2, with 9 bases fitting TRBD1. The CDR3 covers 14 residues. CDR1 is SNHLY, CDR2 FYNNEI, per germline. V shed 6 bases, J shed 4 bases, and the junction held 6 bases outside the gene matches. CDR3 DNA: TGTGCCAGCAGCGAGACAGGGGGAGGCTATGGCTACACCTTC. This codes for CASSETGGGYGYTF.

This clone was seen once. The V and J genes are TRBV6-6 and TRBJ1-6; D remains ambiguous. In germline, CDR1 is MNHNY, CDR2 SVGAGI (reference sequence). The length of the CDR3 is 15 residues. V lost 7 bases and J 5 bases, leaving 15 bases between the germline ends. The CDR3 sequence: CASNLLGDNNSPLHF. CDR3 nucleotide sequence: TGTGCCAGCAACTTGCTCGGGGATAATAATTCACCCCTCCACTTT.

This clone was picked up a small number of times. The chain combines TRBV12-3 or TRBV12-4 with TRBJ1-1; tentatively, D is TRBD1 (6 bases). The CDR3 extends over 13 amino acids. V shed 0 bases and J shed 5 bases, with 7 bases lying between them. The CDR3 sequence is CASSLAQGTEAFF. CDR3 in DNA: TGTGCCAGCAGTTTAGCACAGGGTACTGAAGCTTTCTTT.

This rearrangement joins TRBV5-5 to TRBJ2-4; D may be TRBD1 (5 bases). The germline V gene has CDR1 SGHKS and CDR2 YYEKEE (reference sequence). This CDR3 is built from 12 residues. V lost 5 bases and J 10 bases, leaving 13 bases between the germline ends. CDR3 sequence: CASRTDKEIQYF. The CDR3 region has the DNA TGTGCCAGCAGGACGGACAAGGAAATTCAGTACTTC.

The rearrangement uses TRBV10-3 and TRBJ1-1; D gene ambiguous. Germline V gene data show CDR1 as ENHRY and CDR2 as SYGVKD. The CDR3 contains 13 residues. Trimming left V 10 bases short and J 11 bases short, with 23 bases between. CDR3: CATLVPGSLMAFF. The CDR3 nucleotides are TGTGCCACCCTCGTACCGGGTTCACTTATGGCTTTCTTT.

The chain couples TRBV6-6 to TRBJ2-7, with 7 bases identical to TRBD1. Germline values: CDR1 MNHNY, CDR2 SVGAGI (reference sequence). The CDR3 sequence is 13 residues long. With 7 bases clipped from V and 6 bases from J, the junction kept 9 bases outside the gene matches. The CDR3: CASTKTGNGEQYF. CDR3 DNA: TGTGCCAGCACCAAGACAGGGAACGGCGAGCAGTACTTC.

The J gene is TRBJ2-1, the V gene TRBV6-5, with 8 bases matching TRBD1. The CDR3 loop spans 12 amino acids. V was pared by 8 bases and J by 6 bases, with 3 bases of the junction left unmatched. Germline CDR1 reads MNHEY; CDR2 reads SVGAGI. The CDR3 nucleotides are TGTGCCAGCCAAGGACAGGGCAATGAGCAGTTCTTC. This translates into CASQGQGNEQFF.

The gene calls are TRBV19 and TRBJ1-5; 8 nucleotides align to TRBD1. Germline V gene sequence: CDR1 LNHDA, CDR2 SQIVND (reference sequence). The V and J ends lost 3 bases and 7 bases, in that order; junction bases with no gene match: 8. This CDR3 comprises 15 residues. CDR3 sequence (DNA): TGTGCCAGTAGTATGGGTCAGGGGGCTATCCAGCCCCAGCATTTT. Protein sequence: CASSMGQGAIQPQHF.

The rearrangement links TRBV28 to TRBJ2-7, with 10 bases aligning to TRBD1. The V gene's germline CDR1 is MDHEN and CDR2 SYDVKM. With 6 bases clipped from V and 4 bases from J, the junction kept 12 bases outside the gene matches. The CDR3 is made up of 16 amino acids. For the CDR3, the DNA is TGTGCCAGCAGCACACGCGGTGGACAGGGGGTTTACGAGCAGTACTTC. It specifies CASSTRGGQGVYEQYF.

The V call is TRBV29-1, the J call TRBJ1-1; unclear D gene. Trimming removed 0 bases at V and 2 bases at J, with 13 bases between. This CDR3 is built from 15 residues. CDR1 SQVTM and CDR2 ANQGSEA come from the germline V gene. CDR3 nucleotide sequence: TGCAGCGTTGAAGATCCGAGGCAGCGAAACACTGAAGCTTTCTTT. Translating it yields CSVEDPRQRNTEAFF.

The chain joins TRBV19 to TRBJ1-3; 10 positions agree with TRBD1. V trimming: 5 bases; J trimming: 0 bases; junction bases outside the gene matches: 7. The CDR3 totals 17 residues. CDR1 is LNHDA and CDR2 is SQIVND in the germline V gene (reference sequence). CDR3: CASSRTGGASSGNTIYF. In DNA, the CDR3 is TGTGCCAGTAGTCGGACAGGGGGAGCTAGCTCTGGAAACACCATATATTTT.

V is TRBV9 and J is TRBJ1-6; 7 bases align to TRBD1. V gave up 3 bases and J gave up 3 bases; unmatched junction bases: 6. The CDR3 sequence is 16 residues long. Germline V gene sequence: CDR1 SGDLS, CDR2 YYNGEE. The CDR3, as DNA: TGTGCCAGCAGCGCCTCGACAGGGAACTATAATTCACCCCTCCACTTT. Protein sequence: CASSASTGNYNSPLHF. Looking up the rest from reference TRBV9 and TRBJ1-6 gives the full variable domain: DSGVTQTPKHLITATGQRVTLRCSPRSGDLSVYWYQQSLDQGLQFLIQYYNGEERAKGNILERFSAQQFPDLHSELNLSSLELGDSALYFCASSASTGNYNSPLHFGNGTRLTVT.

The rearrangement joins TRBV12-3 or TRBV12-4 to TRBJ1-1, with D hard to call. The CDR3 spans 12 residues. V lost 5 bases and J lost 4, with 8 bases in between. CDR3 protein: CASSMSVTEAFF. The CDR3 nucleotides read TGTGCCAGCAGTATGAGTGTCACTGAAGCTTTCTTT.

Remarks on this clone: The same CDR3 can be traced to other DNA sequences in this sample. This rearrangement joins TRBV5-1 to TRBJ2-1; no firm D call. Trimming removed 0 bases from V and 4 bases from J, with 5 bases in between. The CDR3 loop spans 13 amino acids. Germline CDR1 reads SGHRS; CDR2 reads YFSETQ. The CDR3 here is CASSLGLYNEQFF. In nucleotides, the CDR3 is TGCGCCAGCAGCTTGGGTCTTTACAATGAGCAGTTCTTC.

This clone was observed a handful of times. The gene calls are TRBV6-5 and TRBJ1-5, with 7 bases lining up with TRBD1. After removal of 5 bases from V and 2 bases from J, the junction contained 3 bases not matched to a gene. Germline CDR1 and CDR2: MNHEY and SVGAGI. The CDR3 spans 14 residues. For the CDR3, the DNA is TGTGCCAGCAGTCGACAGGGTGGCAATCAGCCCCAGCATTTT. It translates to CASSRQGGNQPQHF.

The chain links TRBV9 to TRBJ2-3; D is unresolved. The CDR3 consists of 15 residues. Looked up from germline, CDR1 is SGDLS and CDR2 is YYNGEE. The V end was cut by 2 bases, the J end by 6 bases, with 16 bases between. The CDR3 loop is CASSVAVTPSDTQYF. The CDR3 DNA is TGTGCCAGCAGCGTGGCTGTGACACCCTCCGATACGCAGTATTTT.

The CDR3 sequence is CASSKPIMASDEQFF. DNA for the CDR3: TGTGCCAGCAGCAAACCGATCATGGCTAGCGATGAGCAGTTCTTC. The chain combines TRBV11-2 with TRBJ2-1; maybe TRBD2 (6 bases). The ends were cut back, 5 bases at V and 8 bases at J, with 19 bases in the middle. CDR1 and CDR2 from the germline V gene are SGHAT and FQNNGV. The CDR3 sequence is 15 residues long.

This clone showed up just a few times. CDR3: CASSLTGGLSYNEQFF. The CDR3, as DNA: TGTGCCAGCAGCTTAACGGGAGGCCTCTCCTACAATGAGCAGTTCTTC. This chain uses TRBV9 with TRBJ2-1, with TRBD2 matching 7 bases. The CDR3 is 16 amino acids. V shed 4 bases and J 0 bases; nucleotides not matched to a gene: 7. Germline V gives CDR1 SGDLS, CDR2 YYNGEE.

This chain's CDR3 is CTSSQVPAFF. The CDR3 bases are TGCACCAGCAGCCAAGTCCCGGCTTTCTTT. V gene TRBV1 combines with J gene TRBJ1-1. TRBV1 is a listed pseudogene. CDR3 length: 10 amino acids.

The CDR3 DNA sequence: TGTGCCAGCAGTTTGCTAGCGGGAGGAGATGGTACGCAGTATTTT. As protein: CASSLLAGGDGTQYF. This chain uses TRBV6-5 with TRBJ2-3; 11 bases align to TRBD2. There are 15 residues in the CDR3. J was trimmed by 8 bases and V by 4 bases; bases with no gene match: 8. The V gene's germline CDR1 is MNHEY and CDR2 SVGAGI.

The genes are TRBV5-6 and TRBJ2-7; D is unresolved. This CDR3 has 13 residues. Per the germline V gene, CDR1 is SGHDT and CDR2 is YYEEEE. V lost 3 bases to trimming and J lost 4 bases, with 11 bases between them. The CDR3 nucleotides read TGTGCCAGCAGCTCTCGATCTGAGTACGAGCAGTACTTC. This codes for CASSSRSEYEQYF.

This clone was seen a single time. The CDR3 reads CASIGTSGGARETQYF. DNA of the CDR3: TGTGCCAGCATCGGGACTAGCGGGGGGGCTAGGGAGACCCAGTACTTC. The rearrangement uses TRBV27 and TRBJ2-5, with TRBD2 matching over 16 bases. Trimming cost V 7 bases and J 5 bases; bases outside gene matches: 7. The CDR3 contains 16 residues. Germline CDR1 MNHEY, CDR2 SMNVEV (reference sequence).

This chain links TRBV4-2 with TRBJ1-1; D is possibly TRBD1 (6 bases). CDR1 is LGHNA, CDR2 YNFKEQ, per germline. This CDR3 is 14 amino acids long. Trimming shortened V by 0 bases and J by 11 bases, and 16 bases separated the two germline ends. The CDR3 is CASSQDPGALRAFF. CDR3 sequence (DNA): TGTGCCAGCAGCCAAGATCCAGGGGCACTCAGGGCTTTCTTT.

This clone was detected a few times. The chain is built from TRBV5-1 and TRBJ1-4; D unclear. The CDR3 has 15 amino acids. Looked up from germline, CDR1 is SGHRS and CDR2 is YFSETQ. With 5 bases removed from V and 0 bases from J, the gap between germline ends came to 11 bases. CDR3 in DNA: TGCGCCAGCAGGCCTCAGGTTTCAACTAATGAAAAACTGTTTTTT. Protein: CASRPQVSTNEKLFF.

The rearrangement joins TRBV18 to TRBJ1-5; 7 bases line up with TRBD1. Germline-derived CDR1 and CDR2 are KGHSH and LQKENI. The CDR3 runs 15 residues. The ends lost 3 bases at V and 5 bases at J; junction bases unmatched: 7. CDR3 nucleotides: TGTGCCAGCTCACCTAGACAGGGTGACGATCAGCCCCAGCATTTT. It specifies CASSPRQGDDQPQHF. Complete variable domain (other parts from reference TRBV18 and TRBJ1-5): NAGVMQNPRHLVRRRGQEARLRCSPMKGHSHVYWYRQLPEEGLKFMVYLQKENIIDESGMPKERFSAEFPKEGPSILRIQQVVRGDSAAYFCASSPRQGDDQPQHFGDGTRLSIL.